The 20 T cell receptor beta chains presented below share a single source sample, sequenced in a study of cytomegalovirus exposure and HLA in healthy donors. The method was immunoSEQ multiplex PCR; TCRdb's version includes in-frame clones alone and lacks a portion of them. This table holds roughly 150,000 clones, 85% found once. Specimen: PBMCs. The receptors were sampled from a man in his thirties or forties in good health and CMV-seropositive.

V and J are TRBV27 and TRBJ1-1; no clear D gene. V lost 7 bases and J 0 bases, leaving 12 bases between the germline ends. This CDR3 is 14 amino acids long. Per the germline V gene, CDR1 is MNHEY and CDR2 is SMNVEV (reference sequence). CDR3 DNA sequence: TGTGCCAGCACCATCTCCGGGGTGAACACTGAAGCTTTCTTT. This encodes CASTISGVNTEAFF.

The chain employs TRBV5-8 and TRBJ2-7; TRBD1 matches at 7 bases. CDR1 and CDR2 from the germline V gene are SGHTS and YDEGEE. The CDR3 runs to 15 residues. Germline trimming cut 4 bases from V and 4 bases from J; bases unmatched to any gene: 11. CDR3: CASSTGRTGEYEQYF. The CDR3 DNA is TGTGCCAGCAGCACGGGAAGGACAGGCGAGTACGAGCAGTACTTC.

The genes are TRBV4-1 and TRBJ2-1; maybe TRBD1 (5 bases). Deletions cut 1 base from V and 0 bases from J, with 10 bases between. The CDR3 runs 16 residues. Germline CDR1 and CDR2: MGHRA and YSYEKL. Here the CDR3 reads CASSQVRGVSYNEQFF. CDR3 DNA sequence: TGCGCCAGCAGCCAAGTTAGGGGCGTCTCCTACAATGAGCAGTTCTTC.

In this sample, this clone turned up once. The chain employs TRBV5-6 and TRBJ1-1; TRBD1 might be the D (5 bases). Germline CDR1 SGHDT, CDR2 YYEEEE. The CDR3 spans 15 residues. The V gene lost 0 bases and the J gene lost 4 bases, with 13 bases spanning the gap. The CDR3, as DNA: TGTGCCAGCAGCTTGGTTGGTCAGGGTGGCACTGAAGCTTTCTTT. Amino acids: CASSLVGQGGTEAFF.

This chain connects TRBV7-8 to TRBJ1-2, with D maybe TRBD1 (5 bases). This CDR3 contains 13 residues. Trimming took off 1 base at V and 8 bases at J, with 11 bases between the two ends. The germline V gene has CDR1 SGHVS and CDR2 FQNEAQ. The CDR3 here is CASSLGQGAGYTF. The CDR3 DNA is TGTGCCAGCAGCTTAGGCCAGGGTGCCGGCTACACCTTC.

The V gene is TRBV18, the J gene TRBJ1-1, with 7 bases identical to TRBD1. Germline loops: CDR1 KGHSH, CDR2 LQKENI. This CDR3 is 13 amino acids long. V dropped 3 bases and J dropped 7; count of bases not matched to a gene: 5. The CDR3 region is CASSPFWTGEAFF. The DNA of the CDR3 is TGTGCCAGCTCACCTTTCTGGACAGGTGAAGCTTTCTTT.

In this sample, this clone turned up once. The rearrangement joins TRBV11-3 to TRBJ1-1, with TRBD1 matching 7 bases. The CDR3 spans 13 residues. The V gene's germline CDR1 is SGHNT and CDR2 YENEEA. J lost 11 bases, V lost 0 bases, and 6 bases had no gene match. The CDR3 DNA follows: TGTGCCAGCAGCTTAGAAGAGGGGGCTAGTGCTTTCTTT. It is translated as CASSLEEGASAFF.

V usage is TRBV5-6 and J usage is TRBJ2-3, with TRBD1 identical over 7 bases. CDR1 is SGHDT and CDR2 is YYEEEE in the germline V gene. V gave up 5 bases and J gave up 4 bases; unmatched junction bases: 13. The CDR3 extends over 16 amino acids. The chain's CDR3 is CASRNTGEGAADTQYF. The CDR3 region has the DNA TGTGCCAGCAGGAACACCGGTGAGGGGGCGGCAGATACGCAGTATTTT.

In DNA, the CDR3 is TGTGCCAGCTCACCACAGAAACACACAGATACGCAGTATTTT. The encoded protein is CASSPQKHTDTQYF. The chain links TRBV18 to TRBJ2-3; D gene unclear. The CDR3 spans 14 residues. The germline CDR1 and CDR2 sequences are KGHSH and LQKENI. Trimming shortened V by 1 base and J by 2 bases, and 7 bases separated the two germline ends.

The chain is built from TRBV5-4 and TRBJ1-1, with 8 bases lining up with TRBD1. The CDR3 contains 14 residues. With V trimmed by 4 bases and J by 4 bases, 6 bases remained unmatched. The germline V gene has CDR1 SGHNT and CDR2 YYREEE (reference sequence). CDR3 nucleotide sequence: TGTGCCAGCAGCCGTTCCACAGGGGGCACTGAAGCTTTCTTT. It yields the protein CASSRSTGGTEAFF.

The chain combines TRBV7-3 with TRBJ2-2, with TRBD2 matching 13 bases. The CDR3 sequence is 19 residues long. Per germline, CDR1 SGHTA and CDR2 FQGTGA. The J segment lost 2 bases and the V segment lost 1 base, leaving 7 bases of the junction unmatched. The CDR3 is CASSLRLTSGGQNTGELFF. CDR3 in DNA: TGTGCCAGCAGCTTAAGGTTGACTAGCGGGGGGCAAAACACCGGGGAGCTGTTTTTT.

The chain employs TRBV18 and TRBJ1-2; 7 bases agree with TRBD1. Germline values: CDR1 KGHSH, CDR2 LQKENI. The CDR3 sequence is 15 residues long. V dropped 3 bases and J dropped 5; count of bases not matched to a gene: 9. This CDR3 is CASSPLVGTDYGYTF. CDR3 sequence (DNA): TGTGCCAGCTCACCTTTAGTGGGGACAGATTATGGCTACACCTTC.

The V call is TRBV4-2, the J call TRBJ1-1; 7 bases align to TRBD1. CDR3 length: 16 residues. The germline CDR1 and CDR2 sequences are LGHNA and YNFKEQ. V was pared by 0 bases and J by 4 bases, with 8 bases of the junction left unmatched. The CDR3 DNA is TGTGCCAGCAGCCAAGATCGGGTAGGGGGCACCACTGAAGCTTTCTTT. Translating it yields CASSQDRVGGTTEAFF.

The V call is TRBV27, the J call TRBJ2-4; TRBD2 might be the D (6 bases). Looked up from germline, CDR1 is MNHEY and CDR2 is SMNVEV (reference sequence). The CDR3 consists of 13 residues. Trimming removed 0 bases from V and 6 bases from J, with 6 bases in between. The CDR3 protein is CASSLSGGNIQYF. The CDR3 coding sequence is TGTGCCAGCAGTTTATCGGGGGGAAACATTCAGTACTTC.

This CDR3 reads CASSLAWDTTQRVWPQHF. The CDR3, as DNA: TGTGCCAGCAGCCTAGCCTGGGACACCACGCAAAGGGTATGGCCCCAGCATTTT. The chain has TRBV27 and TRBJ1-5; the D gene is possibly TRBD1 (6 bases). The CDR3 is made up of 18 amino acids. From germline, CDR1 is MNHEY and CDR2 SMNVEV (reference sequence). The V end lost 6 bases, the J end lost 9 bases, and 30 bases lay between the germline ends.

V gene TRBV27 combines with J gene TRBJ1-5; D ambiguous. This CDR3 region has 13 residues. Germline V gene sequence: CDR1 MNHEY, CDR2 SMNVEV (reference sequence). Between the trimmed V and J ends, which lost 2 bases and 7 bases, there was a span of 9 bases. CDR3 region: CASSLRVAQPQHF. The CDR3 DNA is TGTGCCAGCAGTTTACGGGTAGCCCAGCCCCAGCATTTT.

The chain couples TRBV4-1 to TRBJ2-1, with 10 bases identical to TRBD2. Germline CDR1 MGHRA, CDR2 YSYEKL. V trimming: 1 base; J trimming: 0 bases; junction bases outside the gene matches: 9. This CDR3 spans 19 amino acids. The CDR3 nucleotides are TGCGCCAGCAGCCAAGCGGCTAGCGGGGGCCGGAGCTCCTACAATGAGCAGTTCTTC. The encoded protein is CASSQAASGGRSSYNEQFF.

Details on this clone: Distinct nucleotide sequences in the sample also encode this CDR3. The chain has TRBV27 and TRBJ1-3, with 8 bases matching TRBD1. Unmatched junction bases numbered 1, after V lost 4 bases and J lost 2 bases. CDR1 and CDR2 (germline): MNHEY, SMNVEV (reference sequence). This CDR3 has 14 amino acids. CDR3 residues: CASSSTGAGNTIYF. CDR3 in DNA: TGTGCCAGCAGTTCGACAGGGGCTGGAAACACCATATATTTT.

The CDR3 sequence is CASSYFQGNQPQHF. CDR3 nucleotides: TGTGCCAGCAGTTACTTCCAGGGAAATCAGCCCCAGCATTTT. The rearrangement links TRBV6-5 to TRBJ1-5, with D possibly being TRBD1 (5 bases). Germline V gene data show CDR1 as MNHEY and CDR2 as SVGAGI. With 1 base removed from V and 4 bases from J, the gap between germline ends came to 8 bases. There are 14 residues in the CDR3.

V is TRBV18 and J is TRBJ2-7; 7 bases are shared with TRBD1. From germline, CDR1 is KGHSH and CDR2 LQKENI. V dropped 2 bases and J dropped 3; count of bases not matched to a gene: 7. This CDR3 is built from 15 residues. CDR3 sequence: CASSPAPGQNYEQYF. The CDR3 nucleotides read TGTGCCAGCTCACCAGCCCCGGGACAGAACTACGAGCAGTACTTC.